This section outlines one T cell receptor (beta chain) sequence together with its context. Its cognate antigen is unknown. Sequencing of the DNA from cultured CD4+ T cells was carried out with the Oncomine TCR Beta short-read assay. TCRdb re-analysed the PCR reads in MiXCR, keeping a single row per CDR3 protein. This table has about 16,000 distinct CDR3 sequences, about 56% appearing once. This sample was included in a study of vaccination and CD4 T cells after COVID-19. The wider study: Vaccinees got either two BNT162b2 doses or two mRNA-1273 doses.

Regarding treatment: approximately 11-day PBMC culture with coronavirus spike peptide pools or control peptides (ViraFEST assay). March to December 2020 was the span of positive PCR dates, which predated US Alpha, Beta and Delta variants. The CDR3 is 15 amino acids. With V trimmed by 5 bases and J by 3 bases, 7 bases remained unmatched. The V gene's germline CDR1 is SGHNT and CDR2 YENEEA. The genes are TRBV11-3 and TRBJ2-7; TRBD2 matches at 10 bases. The sample consisted of CD4+ T cells from blood, cultured in vitro, taken before SARS-CoV-2 vaccination. The TCR originated in a human donor who had recovered from COVID-19. For the CDR3, the DNA is TGTGCCAGCAGCCCACCTAGCGGGAGTAACTACGAGCAGTACTTC. The encoded protein is CASSPPSGSNYEQYF.